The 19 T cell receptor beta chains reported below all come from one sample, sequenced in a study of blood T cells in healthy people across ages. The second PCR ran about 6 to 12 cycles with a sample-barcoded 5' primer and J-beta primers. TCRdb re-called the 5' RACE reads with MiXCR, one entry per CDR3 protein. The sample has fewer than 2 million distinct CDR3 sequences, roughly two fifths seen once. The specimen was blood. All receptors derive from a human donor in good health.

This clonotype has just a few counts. The CDR3 here is CSARDQLGARTDTQYF. The CDR3 nucleotides are TGCAGTGCTAGAGATCAGCTGGGAGCGAGGACAGATACGCAGTATTTT. The V and J genes are TRBV20-1 and TRBJ2-3; D perhaps matches TRBD2 (5 bases). The CDR3 length is 16 residues. Per germline, CDR1 DFQATT and CDR2 SNEGSKA (reference sequence). Trimming removed 0 bases at V and 3 bases at J, with 16 bases between.

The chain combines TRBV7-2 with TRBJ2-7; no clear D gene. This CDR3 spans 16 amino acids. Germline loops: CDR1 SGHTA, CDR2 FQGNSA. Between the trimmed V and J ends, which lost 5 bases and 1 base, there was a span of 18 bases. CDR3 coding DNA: TGTGCCAGCAGCGATTCTTTAAGGTCAGAATCCTACGAGCAGTACTTC. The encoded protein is CASSDSLRSESYEQYF.

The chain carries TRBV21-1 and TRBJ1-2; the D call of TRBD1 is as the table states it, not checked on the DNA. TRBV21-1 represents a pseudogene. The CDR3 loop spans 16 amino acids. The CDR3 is CASSKDSGQGLRGYTF. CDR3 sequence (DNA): TGTGCCAGCAGCAAAGACTCGGGGCAGGGGCTCCGTGGCTACACCTTC.

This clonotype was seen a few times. The CDR3 region is CASSRNIQGVGGYTF. The CDR3 region has the DNA TGTGCCAGCAGCCGGAATATACAGGGGGTTGGTGGCTACACCTTC. The chain combines TRBV11-2 with TRBJ1-2; the match to TRBD1 covers 8 bases. This CDR3 region has 15 residues. In germline, CDR1 is SGHAT, CDR2 FQNNGV. J was trimmed by 7 bases and V by 5 bases; bases with no gene match: 12.

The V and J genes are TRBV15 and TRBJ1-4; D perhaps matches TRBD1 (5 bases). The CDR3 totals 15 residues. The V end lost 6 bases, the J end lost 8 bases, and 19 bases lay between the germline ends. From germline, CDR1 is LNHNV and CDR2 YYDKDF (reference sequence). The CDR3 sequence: CATSKERGRTEKLFF. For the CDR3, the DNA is TGTGCCACCAGTAAAGAGAGGGGAAGGACGGAAAAACTGTTTTTT.

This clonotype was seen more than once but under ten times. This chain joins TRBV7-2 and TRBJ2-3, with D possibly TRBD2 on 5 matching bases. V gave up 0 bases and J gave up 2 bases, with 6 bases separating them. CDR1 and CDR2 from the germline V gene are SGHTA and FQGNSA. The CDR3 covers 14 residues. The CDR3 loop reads CASSLAAATDTQYF. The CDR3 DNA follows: TGTGCCAGCAGCTTAGCAGCGGCCACAGATACGCAGTATTTT. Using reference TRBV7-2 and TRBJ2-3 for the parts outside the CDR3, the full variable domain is GAGVSQSPSNKVTEKGKDVELRCDPISGHTALYWYRQSLGQGLEFLIYFQGNSAPDKSGLPSDRFSAERTGGSVSTLTIQRTQQEDSAVYLCASSLAAATDTQYFGPGTRLTVL.

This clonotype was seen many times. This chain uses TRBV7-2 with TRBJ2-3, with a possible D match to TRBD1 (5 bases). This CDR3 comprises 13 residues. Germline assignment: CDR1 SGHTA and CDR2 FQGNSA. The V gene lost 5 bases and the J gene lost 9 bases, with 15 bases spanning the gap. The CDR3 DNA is TGTGCCAGCAGCACGGACGCCCCAGGGACGCAGTATTTT. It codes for CASSTDAPGTQYF.

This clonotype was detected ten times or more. CDR3 nucleotides: TGTGCCAGCAGCTTGACAGGGCACGACGAGCAGTACTTC. It codes for CASSLTGHDEQYF. The chain has TRBV7-2 and TRBJ2-7; 7 positions agree with TRBD1. In germline, CDR1 is SGHTA, CDR2 FQGNSA. This CDR3 comprises 13 residues. V lost 3 bases, J lost 5 bases, and 4 bases stayed unmatched.

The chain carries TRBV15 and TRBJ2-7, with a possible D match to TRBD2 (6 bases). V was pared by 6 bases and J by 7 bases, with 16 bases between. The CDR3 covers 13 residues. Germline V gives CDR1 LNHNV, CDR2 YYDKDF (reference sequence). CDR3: CATRRARREEQYF. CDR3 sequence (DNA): TGTGCCACCAGGAGGGCTCGGAGGGAAGAGCAGTACTTC.

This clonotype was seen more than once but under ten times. DNA for the CDR3: TGCAGTGCTAGAGATCGGCGGGGCCAGCCAGGGCAGTTCTTC. Amino acids: CSARDRRGQPGQFF. The chain combines TRBV20-1 with TRBJ2-1, with a possible D match to TRBD2 (6 bases). Trimming stripped 0 bases from V and 12 bases from J, with 18 bases between. Germline CDR1 is DFQATT and CDR2 is SNEGSKA (reference sequence). This CDR3 has 14 residues.

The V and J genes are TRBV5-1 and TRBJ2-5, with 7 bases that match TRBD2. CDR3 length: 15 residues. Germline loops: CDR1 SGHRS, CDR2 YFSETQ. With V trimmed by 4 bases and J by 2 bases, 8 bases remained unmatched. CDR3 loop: CASSRGRGLQETQYF. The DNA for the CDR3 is TGCGCCAGCAGCCGAGGGAGGGGACTACAAGAGACCCAGTACTTC.

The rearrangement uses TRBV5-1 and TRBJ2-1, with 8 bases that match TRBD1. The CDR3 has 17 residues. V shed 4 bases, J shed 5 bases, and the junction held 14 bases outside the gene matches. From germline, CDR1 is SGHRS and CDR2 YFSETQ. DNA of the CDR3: TGCGCCAGCAGCCAAAGCCGTCGACAGGGGATCCACAATGAGCAGTTCTTC. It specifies CASSQSRRQGIHNEQFF. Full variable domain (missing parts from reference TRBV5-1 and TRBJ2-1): KAGVTQTPRYLIKTRGQQVTLSCSPISGHRSVSWYQQTPGQGLQFLFEYFSETQRNKGNFPGRFSGRQFSNSRSEMNVSTLELGDSALYLCASSQSRRQGIHNEQFFGPGTRLTVL.

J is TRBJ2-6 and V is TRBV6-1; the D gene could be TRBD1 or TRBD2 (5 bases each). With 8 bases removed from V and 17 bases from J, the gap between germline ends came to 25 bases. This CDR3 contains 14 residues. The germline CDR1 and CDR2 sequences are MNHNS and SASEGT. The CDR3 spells CASAPEAAGTRLTF. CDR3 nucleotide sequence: TGTGCCAGCGCCCCCGAGGCAGCCGGGACCCGATTGACTTTC.

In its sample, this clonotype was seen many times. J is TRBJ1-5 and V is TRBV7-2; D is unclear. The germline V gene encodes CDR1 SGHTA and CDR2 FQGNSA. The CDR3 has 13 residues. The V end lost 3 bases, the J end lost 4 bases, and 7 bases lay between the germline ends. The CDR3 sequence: CASSFGRNQPQHF. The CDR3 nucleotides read TGTGCCAGCAGCTTTGGTCGAAATCAGCCCCAGCATTTT.

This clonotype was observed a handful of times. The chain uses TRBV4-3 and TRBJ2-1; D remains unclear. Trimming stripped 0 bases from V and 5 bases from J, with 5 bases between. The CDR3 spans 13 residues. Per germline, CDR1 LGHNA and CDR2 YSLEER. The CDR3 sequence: CASSQDSDNEQFF. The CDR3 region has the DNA TGCGCCAGCAGCCAAGACAGCGACAATGAGCAGTTCTTC.

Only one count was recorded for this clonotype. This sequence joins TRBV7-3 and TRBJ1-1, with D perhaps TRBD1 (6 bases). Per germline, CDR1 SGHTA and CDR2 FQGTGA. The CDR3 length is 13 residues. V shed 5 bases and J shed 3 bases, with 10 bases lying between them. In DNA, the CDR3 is TGTGCCAGCAGCAACGACAGGTACACTGAAGCTTTCTTT. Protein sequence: CASSNDRYTEAFF.

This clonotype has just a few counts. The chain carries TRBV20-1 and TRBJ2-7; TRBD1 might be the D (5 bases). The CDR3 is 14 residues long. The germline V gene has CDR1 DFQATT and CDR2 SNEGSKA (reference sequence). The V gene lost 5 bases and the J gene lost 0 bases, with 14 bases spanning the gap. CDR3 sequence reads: CSALPVDNSYEQYF. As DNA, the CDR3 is TGCAGTGCTCTTCCTGTGGACAACTCCTACGAGCAGTACTTC.

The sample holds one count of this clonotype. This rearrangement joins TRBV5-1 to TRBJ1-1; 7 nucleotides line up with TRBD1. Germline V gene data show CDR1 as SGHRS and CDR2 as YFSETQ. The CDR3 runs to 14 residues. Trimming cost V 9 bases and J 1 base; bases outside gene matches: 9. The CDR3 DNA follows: TGCGCCACCAAATACCAGGGGGAGAACACTGAAGCTTTCTTT. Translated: CATKYQGENTEAFF.

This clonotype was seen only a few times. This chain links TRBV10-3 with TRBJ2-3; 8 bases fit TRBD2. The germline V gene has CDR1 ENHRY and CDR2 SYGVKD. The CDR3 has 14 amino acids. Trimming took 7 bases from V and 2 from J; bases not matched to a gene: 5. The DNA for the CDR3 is TGTGCCATCACGGGGGGGACCTTCACAGATACGCAGTATTTT. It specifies CAITGGTFTDTQYF.